Described below is a single T cell receptor (beta chain) sequence and its context. The sample is drawn from a study of T cells in Graves' hyperthyroidism and ophthalmopathy. Regions amplified from RNA transcripts were the TCR beta CDR3 regions. The study used the HTBI primer set for a first-round RT-PCR of the TCR CDR3. TCRdb re-derived calls from the multiplex PCR reads in MiXCR, one entry per CDR3 protein. This sample yields 550,000 to 850,000 distinct CDR3 sequences, of which over 15% are seen a single time; 16% belongs to the top ten. The study left out patients who had uncontrolled infection, other autoimmune disease, pregnancy or lactation. Diagnoses rested on clinical symptoms, serum thyroxine and TRAb, thyroid ultrasound and orbital computed tomography. V shed 7 bases and J 6 bases; nucleotides not matched to a gene: 14. This CDR3 spans 15 amino acids. Germline-derived CDR1 and CDR2 are SQVTM and ANQGSEA.

The chain is built from TRBV29-1 and TRBJ2-3, with 9 bases identical to TRBD2. The TCR sequence derives from a woman in her forties or fifties with Graves' hyperthyroidism that later progressed to Graves' ophthalmopathy. The sequencing input was blood. DNA for the CDR3: TGCAGCGCCCCGTCTTTGCGGGGGGGCCACGATACGCAGTATTTT. It translates to CSAPSLRGGHDTQYF.